This T cell receptor beta chain stems from a study of blood T cell repertoires in COVID-19. Turning to the study itself: The study drew acute and convalescent COVID-19 samples from the United States, Italy and Spain.

The trim removed 3 bases at V and 3 bases at J, leaving 5 bases unmatched. Germline CDR1 is SGHRS and CDR2 is YFSETQ. The CDR3 loop spans 15 amino acids. The age range of participants was about 18 to 90 years, with residence in some 25 US areas. Produced via immunoSEQ multiplex PCR; TCRdb's table is partial and in-frame only. The repertoire holds fewer than 350,000 clones, about nine tenths seen once, with 2.3% in the top ten. The sequence was collected from a woman aged 40 to 55 with acute COVID-19. The V call is TRBV5-1, the J call TRBJ2-7, with 11 bases identical to TRBD1. The sequenced sample consisted of PBMCs or T cells enriched from blood (not recorded which). CDR3 residues: CASSSGQGAYYEQYF. DNA for the CDR3: TGCGCCAGCAGCTCTGGACAGGGGGCGTACTACGAGCAGTACTTC. Full variable domain (remainder filled in from reference TRBV5-1 and TRBJ2-7): KAGVTQTPRYLIKTRGQQVTLSCSPISGHRSVSWYQQTPGQGLQFLFEYFSETQRNKGNFPGRFSGRQFSNSRSEMNVSTLELGDSALYLCASSSGQGAYYEQYFGPGTRLTVT.